This T cell receptor beta chain emerged from a study of T cells after yellow fever vaccination. The TCR cDNA carried a universal primer site and UMIs from 5'RACE template switching. TCRdb re-analysed the 5' RACE reads in MiXCR, keeping a single row per CDR3 protein. Among about 340,000 distinct CDR3 sequences listed, roughly 8.7% were seen once. This CDR3 contains 16 residues. The germline V gene encodes CDR1 SGHRS and CDR2 YFSETQ. V was cut by 5 bases and J by 0 bases, with 15 bases left in between. This clonotype was observed a handful of times. This clonotype originated in a young man who received the YFV17D yellow fever vaccine. The chain is built from TRBV5-1 and TRBJ2-1, with D uncertain. This specimen consisted of PBMCs, obtained on the day of the first yellow fever vaccination. CDR3: CASRVSSSSSYNEQFF. DNA of the CDR3: TGCGCCAGCAGGGTTTCCAGCTCAAGCTCCTACAATGAGCAGTTCTTC.